Included here is one TCR beta chain sequence, with context. The data derive from a study of monozygotic twins with inflammatory bowel disease. This CDR3 comprises 19 residues. From germline, CDR1 is MDHEN and CDR2 SYDVKM. One entry per CDR3 protein, without DNA, is what TCRdb gives after re-calling the 5' RACE reads. Its clone listing holds some 330,000 distinct CDR3 sequences. Material: blood. This chain connects TRBV28 to TRBJ2-7; absent DNA, TCRdb's TRBD2 call cannot be checked. The TCR was taken from a human donor with ulcerative colitis or Crohn's disease, or a healthy co-twin of an affected twin (not recorded which). This CDR3 reads CASSFPPDNRGSSSYEQYF.